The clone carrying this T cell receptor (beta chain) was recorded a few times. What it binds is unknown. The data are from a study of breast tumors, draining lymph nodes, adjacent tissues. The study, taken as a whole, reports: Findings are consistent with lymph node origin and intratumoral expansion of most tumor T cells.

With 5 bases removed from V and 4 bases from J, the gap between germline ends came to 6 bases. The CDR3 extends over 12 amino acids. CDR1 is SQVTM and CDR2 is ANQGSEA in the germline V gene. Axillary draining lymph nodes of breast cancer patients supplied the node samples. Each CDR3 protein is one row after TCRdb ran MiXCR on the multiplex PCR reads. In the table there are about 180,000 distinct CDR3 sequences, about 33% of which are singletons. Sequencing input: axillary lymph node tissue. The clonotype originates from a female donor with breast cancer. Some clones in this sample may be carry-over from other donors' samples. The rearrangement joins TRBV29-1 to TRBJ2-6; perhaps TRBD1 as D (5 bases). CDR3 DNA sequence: TGCAGCGTTCGACAGGGGGCCAACGTCCTGACTTTC. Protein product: CSVRQGANVLTF.